These 16 T cell receptor beta chains came from one sample sequenced in a study of neurological immune-mediated disorders. TCRdb re-called the 5' RACE reads through MiXCR, storing one row per CDR3 protein. This sample has 35,000 to 45,000 distinct CDR3 sequences, with roughly 7% found just once. The sample comprised PBMCs. The receptors derive from a woman in her thirties or forties in good health.

This clonotype was counted a few times. The chain recombines TRBV20-1 with TRBJ2-7; D not resolved. Germline-derived CDR1 and CDR2 are DFQATT and SNEGSKA (reference sequence). The CDR3 spans 11 residues. The V end was cut by 3 bases, the J end by 2 bases, with 5 bases between. This CDR3 reads CSARPTYEQYF. In DNA form, the CDR3 reads TGCAGTGCTAGGCCCACCTACGAGCAGTACTTC.

This rearrangement joins TRBV12-3 or TRBV12-4 to TRBJ1-1, with 7 bases matching TRBD1. The length of the CDR3 is 15 residues. Trimming took 6 bases from V and 3 from J; bases not matched to a gene: 10. For the CDR3, the DNA is TGTGCCAGCAGCCTGAAGAGTCAGGGGGACACTGAAGCTTTCTTT. Translating gives CASSLKSQGDTEAFF.

This clonotype was recorded many times. The chain is built from TRBV6-5 and TRBJ2-6; D may correspond to TRBD1 or TRBD2 (7 bases each). V lost 1 base and J 2 bases, leaving 18 bases between the germline ends. CDR3 length: 19 residues. Germline V lookup: CDR1 MNHEY, CDR2 SVGAGI. The CDR3 DNA is TGTGCCAGCAGTTACTGGGGCAGGGGGGGTCTTACTGGGGCCAACGTCCTGACTTTC. It yields the protein CASSYWGRGGLTGANVLTF.

This clonotype was counted at least ten times. The chain combines TRBV10-2 with TRBJ2-7; TRBD1 matches at 8 bases. The CDR3 runs to 15 residues. Germline assignment: CDR1 WSHSY and CDR2 SAAADI. With V trimmed by 4 bases and J by 5 bases, 10 bases remained unmatched. CDR3 region: CASSGLDRVSHEQYF. The CDR3 DNA reads as TGCGCCAGCAGTGGGCTGGACAGGGTGTCCCACGAGCAGTACTTC.

This clonotype was counted many times. The chain couples TRBV5-1 to TRBJ2-2; 7 bases match TRBD2. V dropped 1 base and J dropped 7; count of bases not matched to a gene: 10. This CDR3 comprises 16 residues. CDR1 and CDR2 (germline): SGHRS, YFSETQ. The CDR3 loop is CASSLNAGVVIGELFF. CDR3 nucleotides: TGCGCCAGCAGCTTGAATGCGGGAGTGGTTATCGGGGAGCTGTTTTTT.

This clonotype was seen at least ten times. The rearrangement links TRBV29-1 to TRBJ2-7; D remains unclear. The CDR3 is 11 amino acids. The V gene lost 3 bases and the J gene lost 3 bases, with 6 bases spanning the gap. Germline V gives CDR1 SQVTM, CDR2 ANQGSEA. The CDR3 region has the DNA TGCAGCGTTGAGGTTAACTACGAGCAGTACGTC. Residues: CSVEVNYEQYV.

CDR3 sequence (DNA): TGTGCCAGCAGCTTAGGGGCGGGAGGGCCGCTGAAGGAGCAGTTCTTC. It specifies CASSLGAGGPLKEQFF. The chain uses TRBV7-2 and TRBJ2-1; 9 positions agree with TRBD2. The length of the CDR3 is 16 residues. Germline CDR1 is SGHTA and CDR2 is FQGNSA. Germline trimming cut 1 base from V and 10 bases from J; bases unmatched to any gene: 11.

This clonotype was recorded many times. The chain recombines TRBV7-2 with TRBJ2-1; 11 nucleotides align to TRBD1. This CDR3 spans 15 amino acids. CDR1 and CDR2 from the germline V gene are SGHTA and FQGNSA. Unmatched junction bases numbered 7, after V lost 3 bases and J lost 9 bases. The DNA of the CDR3 is TGTGCCAGCAGCTTTGGACAGGGGGCTGTAGTTGAGCAGTTCTTC. This translates into CASSFGQGAVVEQFF.

The chain uses TRBV27 and TRBJ1-2; D unclear. Looked up from germline, CDR1 is MNHEY and CDR2 is SMNVEV (reference sequence). Trimming stripped 5 bases from V and 4 bases from J, with 17 bases between. This CDR3 region has 15 residues. As DNA, the CDR3 is TGTGCCAGCAGTCCCCTTGGGGAGGCTGGCTATGGCTACACCTTC. Translation gives CASSPLGEAGYGYTF.

In its sample, this clonotype was seen many times. The V gene is TRBV25-1, the J gene TRBJ2-6, with D possibly matching TRBD1 (6 bases). CDR3 length: 20 residues. Germline V gives CDR1 MGHDK, CDR2 SYGVNS. V shed 2 bases and J shed 0 bases, with 20 bases lying between them. The CDR3 DNA follows: TGTGCCAGCAGTGAAGGGCCCCCGACAGGCAGGATCTCTGGGGCCAACGTCCTGACTTTC. Protein product: CASSEGPPTGRISGANVLTF. The whole variable domain, filled in from reference TRBV25-1 and TRBJ2-6, reads EADIYQTPRYLVIGTGKKITLECSQTMGHDKMYWYQQDPGMELHLIHYSYGVNSTEKGDLSSESTVSRIRTEHFPLTLESARPSHTSQYLCASSEGPPTGRISGANVLTFGAGSRLTVL.

This clonotype has a count of ten or more. The J gene is TRBJ2-1, the V gene TRBV18; the D gene is possibly TRBD1 (5 bases). Trimming removed 6 bases at V and 6 bases at J, with 12 bases between. CDR3 length: 13 amino acids. Germline V CDR1 and CDR2: KGHSH, LQKENI. The CDR3 reads CASSILRVNEQFF. The CDR3 bases are TGTGCCAGCTCTATCCTCAGGGTCAATGAGCAGTTCTTC.

This clonotype showed up just a few times. The chain couples TRBV15 to TRBJ2-7, with D hard to call. The length of the CDR3 is 13 residues. Germline V gene data show CDR1 as LNHNV and CDR2 as YYDKDF (reference sequence). The V gene lost 4 bases and the J gene lost 4 bases, with 11 bases spanning the gap. The CDR3 nucleotides are TGTGCCACCAGCATGTCTAACTTTTACGAGCAGTACTTC. Encoded protein: CATSMSNFYEQYF.

This clonotype has ten or more counts. The genes are TRBV7-9 and TRBJ2-1; 7 nucleotides align to TRBD1. Germline V lookup: CDR1 SEHNR, CDR2 FQNEAQ (reference sequence). CDR3 length: 13 residues. J gave up 7 bases and V 3 bases, and 3 bases lay outside the gene matches. CDR3 nucleotides: TGTGCCAGCAGCTTTACACAGGGGAATGAGCAGTTCTTC. Translated: CASSFTQGNEQFF.

This clonotype was seen ten or more times. This chain links TRBV9 with TRBJ1-5, with D unresolved. The V gene lost 4 bases and the J gene lost 0 bases, with 8 bases spanning the gap. The V gene's germline CDR1 is SGDLS and CDR2 YYNGEE. The CDR3 contains 14 residues. In DNA, the CDR3 is TGTGCCAGCAGCCCTAAATATAGCAATCAGCCCCAGCATTTT. This gives the protein CASSPKYSNQPQHF.

A word on this clonotype: The junction and the germline gene differ at one end; a read error may be behind it. J is TRBJ2-1 and V is TRBV5-4; TRBD2 aligns across 8 bases. The CDR3 consists of 17 residues. Germline V gene data show CDR1 as SGHNT and CDR2 as YYREEE (reference sequence). CDR3 coding DNA: TGTGCCAGCAGGCCGACTAGCGTGGTCCCGGCCTACAATGAGCATTTCTTC. Translation: CASRPTSVVPAYNEHFF.

This clonotype has at least ten counts. The genes are TRBV7-9 and TRBJ2-3; TRBD1 aligns across 8 bases. Germline V gene sequence: CDR1 SEHNR, CDR2 FQNEAQ (reference sequence). Germline trimming cut 6 bases from V and 1 base from J; bases unmatched to any gene: 6. This CDR3 has 15 residues. DNA for the CDR3: TGTGCCAGCAGGCCACCGGGACAGGGCACAGATACGCAGTATTTT. It codes for CASRPPGQGTDTQYF.